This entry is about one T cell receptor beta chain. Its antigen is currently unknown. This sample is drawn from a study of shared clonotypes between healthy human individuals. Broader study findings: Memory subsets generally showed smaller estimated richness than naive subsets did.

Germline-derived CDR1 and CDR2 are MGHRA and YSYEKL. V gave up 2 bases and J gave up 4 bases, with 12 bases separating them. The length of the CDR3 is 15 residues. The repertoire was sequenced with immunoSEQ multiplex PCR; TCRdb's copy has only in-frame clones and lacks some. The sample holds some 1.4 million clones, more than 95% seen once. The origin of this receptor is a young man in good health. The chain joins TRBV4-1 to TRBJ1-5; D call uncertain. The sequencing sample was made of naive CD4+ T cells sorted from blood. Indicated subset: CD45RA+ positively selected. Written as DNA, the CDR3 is TGCGCCAGCAGCCAAACCGGACTGGCGAATCAGCCCCAGCATTTT. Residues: CASSQTGLANQPQHF.